One and the same sample provided the 25 T cell receptor beta chains below, sequenced in a study of CD8 T cells in Susac syndrome (dated by TCRdb to between 2017 and 2020). Preparation of the library involved the immunoSEQ multiplex PCR assay. RNA was extracted using the RNeasy kit, and about 0.45 to 1 ug of the RNA was reverse transcribed with random hexamers. TCRdb reworked the public reads: Q25 trimming with fastp, MiXCR clone assembly, productive beta chains retained. Entries are consolidated by CDR3 protein sequence, retaining the most common genes and DNA. The sample table holds approximately 120,000 distinct CDR3 sequences, of which roughly 93% were seen once. The ten most abundant clones make up roughly 0.32% of the sample. The sequencing input was CD8+ T cells from PBMCs. The source of these receptors is a human donor with multiple sclerosis.

The V gene is TRBV6-6, the J gene TRBJ2-1, with a weak D call TRBD2 (5 bases). Germline CDR1 MNHNY, CDR2 SVGAGI (reference sequence). The CDR3 has 11 residues. Trimming cost V 2 bases and J 9 bases, with 5 bases left between them. Written as DNA, the CDR3 is TGTGCCAGCAGTTACGGGAGTGAGCAGTTCTTC. Amino acid sequence: CASSYGSEQFF.

The chain couples TRBV20-1 to TRBJ1-1; D might be TRBD1 (6 bases). In germline, CDR1 is DFQATT, CDR2 SNEGSKA (reference sequence). V lost 0 bases, J lost 4 bases, and 15 bases lay in between. This CDR3 has 15 residues. This CDR3 reads CSAREVIGGLTEAFF. CDR3 in DNA: TGCAGTGCTAGAGAGGTTATAGGGGGGCTCACTGAAGCTTTCTTT.

The gene calls are TRBV20-1 and TRBJ1-2; possible D gene TRBD1, 6 bases. Germline CDR1 is DFQATT and CDR2 is SNEGSKA (reference sequence). CDR3 size: 15 residues. Trimming removed 0 bases at V and 4 bases at J, with 15 bases between. As DNA, the CDR3 is TGCAGTGCTAGAGATCTGGCAGGGGAGGGCTATGGCTACACCTTC. It yields the protein CSARDLAGEGYGYTF.

The chain couples TRBV20-1 to TRBJ1-4, with a possible D match to TRBD1 (5 bases). The CDR3 consists of 14 residues. V shed 3 bases and J shed 4 bases, with 12 bases lying between them. CDR1 and CDR2 from the germline V gene are DFQATT and SNEGSKA (reference sequence). The CDR3 sequence: CSARGQGDNEKLFF. CDR3 nucleotides: TGCAGTGCTAGGGGGCAAGGGGATAATGAAAAACTGTTTTTT.

The rearrangement uses TRBV25-1 and TRBJ2-5, with TRBD1 matching over 7 bases. This CDR3 is 15 amino acids long. The V gene end was trimmed by 2 bases and the J gene end by 1 base; junction bases not matched to a gene: 4. CDR1 and CDR2 from the germline V gene are MGHDK and SYGVNS. The CDR3 is CASSENRGFQETQYF. CDR3 sequence (DNA): TGTGCCAGCAGTGAAAACAGGGGCTTCCAAGAGACCCAGTACTTC.

The chain carries TRBV29-1 and TRBJ1-1; D unresolved. Between the trimmed V and J ends, which lost 4 bases and 4 bases, there was a span of 13 bases. CDR1 SQVTM and CDR2 ANQGSEA come from the germline V gene. The CDR3 runs 13 residues. The CDR3 DNA reads TGCAGCGTTGGGGTCGAGGGTGGCACTGAAGCTTTCTTT. It yields the protein CSVGVEGGTEAFF.

This chain uses TRBV6-5 with TRBJ1-4; TRBD1 might be the D (6 bases). The V end lost 0 bases, the J end lost 8 bases, and 13 bases lay between the germline ends. This CDR3 spans 15 amino acids. Germline values: CDR1 MNHEY, CDR2 SVGAGI. The DNA of the CDR3 is TGTGCCAGCAGTTACTCAGGGGGGCCCGGGGAAAAACTGTTTTTT. It codes for CASSYSGGPGEKLFF.

In this sample, this clonotype turned up a few times. A read error may account for a junction end that differs from germline. The chain has TRBV5-1 and TRBJ1-3; D unclear. The CDR3 has 11 amino acids. Germline V gives CDR1 SGHRS, CDR2 YFSETQ. CDR3 loop: CASSFGNTIYF. CDR3 sequence (DNA): TGTGCCAGCAGCTTTGGCAACACCATATATTTT.

The genes are TRBV3-1 and TRBJ2-7; D uncertain. The CDR3 length is 14 residues. The ends were cut back, 3 bases at V and 0 bases at J, with 9 bases in the middle. CDR1 and CDR2 from the germline V gene are LGHDT and YNNKEL (reference sequence). The CDR3 DNA reads as TGTGCCAGCAGCCAGTCCGCTAGCTCCTACGAGCAGTACGTC. This codes for CASSQSASSYEQYV.

The V call is TRBV9, the J call TRBJ2-2; D perhaps matches TRBD1 (5 bases). This CDR3 spans 15 amino acids. V was shortened by 4 bases and J by 6 bases, with 16 bases between the two germline ends. Germline values: CDR1 SGDLS, CDR2 YYNGEE. This chain's CDR3 is CASSQSPRASGELFF. The CDR3 nucleotides read TGTGCCAGCAGCCAGTCCCCCAGGGCTTCCGGGGAGCTGTTTTTT.

This clonotype came up once. This sequence joins TRBV21-1 and TRBJ2-2; TRBD1 reflects the table's D call only, with no check against the DNA. TRBV21-1 corresponds to a pseudogene. The CDR3 totals 17 residues. The CDR3 region is CASSTLTRRGNTGELFF. DNA for the CDR3: TGTGCCAGCAGCACCCTGACCCGTAGAGGGAACACCGGGGAGCTGTTTTTT.

The rearrangement links TRBV5-1 to TRBJ2-7; D gene unclear. The CDR3 consists of 15 residues. The V gene's germline CDR1 is SGHRS and CDR2 YFSETQ. Trimming cost V 2 bases and J 0 bases, with 12 bases left between them. CDR3 sequence reads: CASSLNYRSSYEQYF. In DNA, the CDR3 is TGCGCCAGCAGCTTAAACTACCGGAGCTCCTACGAGCAGTACTTC.

The chain links TRBV7-9 to TRBJ2-2, with D tentatively TRBD2 (5 bases). CDR3 length equals 14 residues. Germline CDR1 and CDR2: SEHNR and FQNEAQ (reference sequence). Trimming stripped 5 bases from V and 5 bases from J, with 12 bases between. The CDR3 protein is CASSIASGTGELFF. The CDR3 DNA reads TGTGCCAGCAGCATCGCCTCGGGGACCGGGGAGCTGTTTTTT.

There are many counts of this clonotype. CDR3: CASSRDARTNEKLFF. DNA for the CDR3: TGTGCCAGCTCTAGGGACGCTCGAACTAATGAAAAACTGTTTTTT. The V gene is TRBV9, the J gene TRBJ1-4; D possibly corresponds to TRBD1 (5 bases). Germline assignment: CDR1 SGDLS and CDR2 YYNGEE. There are 15 residues in the CDR3. The V end lost 7 bases, the J end lost 1 base, and 14 bases lay between the germline ends.

The rearrangement joins TRBV12-3 or TRBV12-4 to TRBJ2-6; tentatively, D is TRBD1 or TRBD2 (5 bases each). The CDR3 loop spans 14 amino acids. V shed 3 bases and J shed 3 bases, with 6 bases lying between them. The CDR3 nucleotides are TGTGCCAGCAGTTTGGGGGTTGGGGCCAACGTCCTGACTTTC. It yields the protein CASSLGVGANVLTF.

The chain employs TRBV7-3 and TRBJ2-1; D could derive from TRBD1 or TRBD2 (5 bases each). V was shortened by 0 bases and J by 0 bases, with 9 bases between the two germline ends. The CDR3 is 16 amino acids. The V gene's germline CDR1 is SGHTA and CDR2 FQGTGA. The chain's CDR3 is CASSLTGAASYNEQFF. For the CDR3, the DNA is TGTGCCAGCAGCTTAACCGGGGCGGCCTCCTACAATGAGCAGTTCTTC.

The chain recombines TRBV3-1 with TRBJ2-3; possibly TRBD1 or TRBD2 for D (7 bases each). Germline CDR1 and CDR2: LGHDT and YNNKEL (reference sequence). The CDR3 sequence is 14 residues long. Trimming removed 7 bases at V and 1 base at J, with 12 bases between. Here the CDR3 DNA reads TGTGCCAGCAACCAGGGGGGGCGCACAGATACGCAGTATTTT. Amino acid sequence: CASNQGGRTDTQYF.

The V and J genes are TRBV19 and TRBJ2-5, with 7 bases fitting TRBD2. The CDR3 has 13 amino acids. The V segment lost 3 bases and the J segment 9 bases; nucleotides outside the gene matches: 7. Germline V gene lookup returns CDR1 LNHDA and CDR2 SQIVND (reference sequence). CDR3 sequence reads: CASSMHSREAQYF. In DNA form, the CDR3 reads TGTGCCAGTAGTATGCATTCCCGGGAGGCCCAGTACTTC.

A remark on this clonotype: One junction end does not reproduce the germline sequence, and a read error may be involved. J is TRBJ2-5 and V is TRBV19; D is unresolved. This CDR3 is built from 13 residues. In germline, CDR1 is LNHDA, CDR2 SQIVND (reference sequence). CDR3 region: CASSLEPRETQYF. In DNA form, the CDR3 reads TGTGCCAGTAGTTTAGAGCCCCGGGAGACCCAGTACTTC.

The chain combines TRBV7-3 with TRBJ2-3; D may be TRBD1 or TRBD2 (6 bases each). This CDR3 is built from 16 residues. Per germline, CDR1 SGHTA and CDR2 FQGTGA. V lost 5 bases to trimming and J lost 2 bases, with 17 bases between them. CDR3 coding DNA: TGTGCCAGCAGCCCCGTCGGTGGGGGGCTCACAGATACGCAGTATTTT. Translated: CASSPVGGGLTDTQYF.

In this sample, this clonotype turned up a few times. A read error may produce the germline difference seen at one junction end. V and J are TRBV27 and TRBJ1-6, with unresolved D. CDR1 is MNHEY, CDR2 SMNVEV, per germline (reference sequence). The CDR3 runs 13 residues. CDR3 sequence reads: CASRFTDNSPLHF. In nucleotides, the CDR3 is TGTGCCAGCAGATTCACGGATAATTCCCCCCTCCACTTT.

The sample holds one count of this clonotype. The V call is TRBV7-8, the J call TRBJ2-6; D not certain. CDR1 and CDR2 from the germline V gene are SGHVS and FQNEAQ. The germline V and J ends were trimmed by 5 bases and 2 bases, with 13 bases remaining between them. This CDR3 is 16 amino acids long. CDR3 DNA: TGTGCCAGCAGCGGTCCCGGGCGCCCTGGGGCCAACGTCCTGACTTTC. This translates into CASSGPGRPGANVLTF.

The V and J genes are TRBV4-1 and TRBJ1-2, with TRBD1 matching 11 bases. There are 15 residues in the CDR3. J gave up 1 base and V 8 bases, and 6 bases lay outside the gene matches. Germline V CDR1 and CDR2: MGHRA, YSYEKL. The CDR3 region has the DNA TGCGCCAGCCTGGGACAGGGGGTTCTTAACTATGGCTACACCTTC. This gives the protein CASLGQGVLNYGYTF.

The chain combines TRBV25-1 with TRBJ1-1, with D perhaps matching TRBD1 (6 bases). V gave up 0 bases and J gave up 3 bases, with 11 bases separating them. The CDR3 is made up of 15 amino acids. From germline, CDR1 is MGHDK and CDR2 SYGVNS. CDR3 sequence: CASSEYLGADTEAFF. CDR3 bases: TGTGCCAGCAGTGAATATCTGGGGGCAGACACTGAAGCTTTCTTT.

J is TRBJ2-7 and V is TRBV9; a possible D gene is TRBD1 (6 bases). This CDR3 contains 15 residues. V dropped 7 bases and J dropped 2 bases, with 19 bases sitting between them. Germline V gene sequence: CDR1 SGDLS, CDR2 YYNGEE. CDR3 in DNA: TGTGCCAGCTCTAGAGACGTAGGGGGAACCTACGAGCAGTACTTC. Translated, it gives CASSRDVGGTYEQYF.